This TCR beta chain was documented in a study of CXCR3-negative and CXCR3-positive naive CD8 T cells. 5' RACE with UMI labels generated the TRB cDNA libraries. Reanalyzing the 5' RACE reads, TCRdb keeps one entry per CDR3 protein, without DNA. This table holds 70,000 to 95,000 distinct CDR3 sequences. The CDR3 is 12 residues long. With respect to this clonotype: Its antigen is unknown.

Whole-study findings and limits: Naive cells with CXCR3 showed TRB CDR3s that were more hydrophobic than those in CXCR3-negative naive cells. After cryopreservation, CXCR3 expression dropped partially; most assays used fresh PBMCs.

The TCR was taken from a human donor in good health. Some clones in this sample may be carry-over from other donors' samples. The sample consisted of naive CXCR3- CD8+ T cells from blood. As to subset: CD45RO-CCR7+CD27+CD95- naive CD8+ T cells lacking CXCR3 (TNR3-). The chain couples TRBV12-3 or TRBV12-4 to TRBJ1-5. CDR3: CASKFGAGPQHF.